This T cell receptor beta chain is drawn from a study of shared clonotypes between healthy human individuals. Background on the study: Sampling drew on donors who were a couple of women and three men aged 18 to 49. Per-donor plates numbered three CD4 naive, three CD4 memory, two CD8 naive and one CD8 memory.

Broader study findings: Naive subsets typically showed greater estimated richness than memory subsets. The rarefaction results pointed to incomplete sorted-subset sequencing despite large depth.

Sequenced by immunoSEQ multiplex PCR; TCRdb stores in-frame clones only, minus some. The sample shows a few hundred thousand clones, 74% of them seen only once. As regards this clone: Its antigen remains unidentified.

V gave up 0 bases and J gave up 1 base, with 8 bases separating them. The CDR3 covers 15 residues. The germline gives CDR1 SGHVS, CDR2 FQNEAQ. The chain links TRBV7-8 to TRBJ2-3; D could derive from TRBD1 or TRBD2 (6 bases each). Specimen: memory CD4+ T cells sorted from blood. Regarding subset: CD45RA-negative fraction. This TCR derives from a young man in good health. The CDR3 here is CASSLARGGTDTQYF. The CDR3 DNA reads as TGTGCCAGCAGCTTAGCGAGGGGGGGCACAGATACGCAGTATTTT.